The rows below give T cell receptor beta chains drawn from one sample of a study of blood T cell repertoires in COVID-19. Assay used: immunoSEQ multiplex PCR; TCRdb lists only in-frame clones, some missing. The sample has 200,000 to 250,000 clones; 83% are singletons. Sequences were obtained from peripheral blood. The receptors come from a woman in her twenties or thirties with COVID-19, enrolled during active disease. The CDR3 runs from the conserved cysteine through the conserved F or W. Fields, in order: J gene, clone size, V gene, D gene, CDR3 protein. D genes are given only for firm matches. For some rows the clone size is stated as once, few or many, or as a class when expanded; others skip it.

j_call: TRBJ2-7
clone_size: once
v_call: TRBV29-1
d_call: TRBD2
cdr3_aa: CSVEGAGGNSYEQYF

j_call: TRBJ1-3
clone_size: once
v_call: TRBV12-3/TRBV12-4
d_call: NA
cdr3_aa: CASSTGTGNTIYF

j_call: TRBJ2-5
clone_size: NA
v_call: TRBV10-3
d_call: TRBD1
cdr3_aa: CATQGLETQYF

j_call: TRBJ2-1
clone_size: NA
v_call: TRBV9
d_call: NA
cdr3_aa: CASGLSGSYNEQFF

j_call: TRBJ2-4
clone_size: NA
v_call: TRBV11-2
d_call: NA
cdr3_aa: CASSLHYLQYF

j_call: TRBJ2-4
clone_size: NA
v_call: TRBV6-5
d_call: NA
cdr3_aa: CASSSPLRNIQYF

j_call: TRBJ1-1
clone_size: NA
v_call: TRBV18
d_call: TRBD1
cdr3_aa: CASLRDRTLLTEAFF

j_call: TRBJ2-1
clone_size: NA
v_call: TRBV5-4
d_call: TRBD2
cdr3_aa: CASSLLSSGSGSYNEQFF

j_call: TRBJ2-5
clone_size: NA
v_call: TRBV5-1
d_call: NA
cdr3_aa: CASSLAWERETQYF

j_call: TRBJ1-3
clone_size: NA
v_call: TRBV6-5
d_call: TRBD1
cdr3_aa: CASSRQGGGNTIYF

j_call: TRBJ2-7
clone_size: NA
v_call: TRBV10-3
d_call: NA
cdr3_aa: CAISDGYEQYF

j_call: TRBJ2-7
clone_size: NA
v_call: TRBV5-1
d_call: NA
cdr3_aa: CASSLARVGSYEQYF

j_call: TRBJ1-1
clone_size: NA
v_call: TRBV19
d_call: NA
cdr3_aa: CASSILMNTEAFF

j_call: TRBJ2-3
clone_size: NA
v_call: TRBV28
d_call: TRBD2
cdr3_aa: CASSLSLAGDLGDTQYF

j_call: TRBJ2-2
clone_size: NA
v_call: TRBV3-1/TRBV3-2
d_call: TRBD2
cdr3_aa: CASSQDPRTSGGVTGELFF

j_call: TRBJ1-2
clone_size: NA
v_call: TRBV7-9
d_call: TRBD1
cdr3_aa: CASSITGVGNYGYTF

j_call: TRBJ2-7
clone_size: once
v_call: TRBV27
d_call: TRBD2
cdr3_aa: CASSLELAGDEQYF

j_call: TRBJ2-2
clone_size: NA
v_call: TRBV11-2
d_call: NA
cdr3_aa: CASSLGKFANTGELFF

j_call: TRBJ1-1
clone_size: NA
v_call: TRBV5-1
d_call: TRBD1
cdr3_aa: CASSLGDRDTEAFF

j_call: TRBJ2-1
clone_size: NA
v_call: TRBV3-1/TRBV3-2
d_call: TRBD2
cdr3_aa: CASSQVAGYNEQFF

j_call: TRBJ2-7
clone_size: NA
v_call: TRBV9
d_call: TRBD2
cdr3_aa: CASSEGLAGGSSYEQYF

j_call: TRBJ2-7
clone_size: few
v_call: TRBV7-2
d_call: TRBD1
cdr3_aa: CASSLSWTGGNEQYF

j_call: TRBJ2-5
clone_size: NA
v_call: TRBV7-3
d_call: NA
cdr3_aa: CASSLNDKRYQETQYF

j_call: TRBJ2-3
clone_size: few
v_call: TRBV18
d_call: TRBD1
cdr3_aa: CASSDRGTDTQYF

j_call: TRBJ2-1
clone_size: NA
v_call: TRBV27
d_call: TRBD2
cdr3_aa: CASSLLPSGSSSRSYNEQFF